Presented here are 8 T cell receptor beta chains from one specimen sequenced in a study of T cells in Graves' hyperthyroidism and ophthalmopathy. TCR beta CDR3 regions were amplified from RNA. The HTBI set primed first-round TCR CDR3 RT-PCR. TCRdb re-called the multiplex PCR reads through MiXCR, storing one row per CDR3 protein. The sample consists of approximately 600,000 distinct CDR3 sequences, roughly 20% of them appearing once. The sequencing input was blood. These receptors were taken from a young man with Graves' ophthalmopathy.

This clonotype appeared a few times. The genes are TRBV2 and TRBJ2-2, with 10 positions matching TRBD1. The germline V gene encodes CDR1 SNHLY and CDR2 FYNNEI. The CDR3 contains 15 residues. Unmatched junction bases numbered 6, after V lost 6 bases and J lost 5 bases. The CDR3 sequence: CASSRDRGRTGELFF. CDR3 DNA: TGTGCCAGCAGCCGGGACAGGGGTCGGACCGGGGAGCTGTTTTTT.

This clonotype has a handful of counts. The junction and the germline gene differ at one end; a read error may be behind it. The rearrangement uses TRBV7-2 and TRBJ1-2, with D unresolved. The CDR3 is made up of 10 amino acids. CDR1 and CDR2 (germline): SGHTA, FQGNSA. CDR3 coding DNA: TGTGCCAGTGGGAACTACGGCTACACCTTC. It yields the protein CASGNYGYTF.

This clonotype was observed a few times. CDR3 protein: CASSQQGQGSDTQYF. CDR3 sequence (DNA): TGTGCCAGCAGCCAACAGGGACAGGGATCGGATACGCAGTATTTT. The chain couples TRBV13 to TRBJ2-3; 9 nucleotides agree with TRBD1. Trimming took 5 bases from V and 6 from J; bases not matched to a gene: 9. This CDR3 is 15 amino acids long. Germline CDR1 reads PRHDT; CDR2 reads FYEKMQ (reference sequence).

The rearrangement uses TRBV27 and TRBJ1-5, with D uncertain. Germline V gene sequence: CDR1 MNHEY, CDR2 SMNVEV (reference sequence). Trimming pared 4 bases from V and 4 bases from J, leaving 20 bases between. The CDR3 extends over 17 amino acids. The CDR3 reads CASSSLGGRIGNQPQHF. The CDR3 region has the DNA TGTGCCAGCAGTTCCCTTGGCGGCCGGATAGGGAATCAGCCCCAGCATTTT.

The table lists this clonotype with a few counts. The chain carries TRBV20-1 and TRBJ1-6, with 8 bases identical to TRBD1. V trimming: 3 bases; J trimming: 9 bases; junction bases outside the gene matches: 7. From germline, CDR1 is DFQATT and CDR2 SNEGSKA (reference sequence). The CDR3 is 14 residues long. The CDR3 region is CSARTTGVLSPLHF. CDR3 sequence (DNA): TGCAGTGCTAGGACGACAGGGGTTCTTTCACCCCTCCACTTT.

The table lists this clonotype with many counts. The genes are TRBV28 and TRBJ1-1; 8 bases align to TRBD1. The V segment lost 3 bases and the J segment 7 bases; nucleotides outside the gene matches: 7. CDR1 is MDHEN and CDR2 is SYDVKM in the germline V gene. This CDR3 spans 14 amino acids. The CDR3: CASSFPGGEGEAFF. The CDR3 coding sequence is TGTGCCAGCAGTTTCCCAGGGGGCGAAGGTGAAGCTTTCTTT.

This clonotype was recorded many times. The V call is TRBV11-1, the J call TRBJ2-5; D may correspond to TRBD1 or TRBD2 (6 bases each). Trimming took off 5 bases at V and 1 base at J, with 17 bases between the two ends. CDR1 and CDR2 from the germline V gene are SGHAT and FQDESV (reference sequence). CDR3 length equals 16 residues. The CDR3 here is CASSPLGGGGQETQYF. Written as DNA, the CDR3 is TGTGCCAGCAGCCCCTTAGGGGGAGGAGGCCAAGAGACCCAGTACTTC.

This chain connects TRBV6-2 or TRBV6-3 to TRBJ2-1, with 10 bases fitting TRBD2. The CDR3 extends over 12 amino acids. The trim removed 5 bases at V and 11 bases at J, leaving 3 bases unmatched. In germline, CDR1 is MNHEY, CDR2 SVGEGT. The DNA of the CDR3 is TGTGCCAGCAGTCCTAGCGGGAGAAAGCAGTTCTTC. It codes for CASSPSGRKQFF.